The subject of this entry is one T cell receptor beta chain. The data were obtained in a study of cytomegalovirus exposure and HLA in healthy donors. The study ran its PCR with 60 Vbeta and 13 Jbeta primers. In the study's own analysis: It was a later analysis that counted 83 million or so unique TCR beta chains, of which roughly 10 million were shared. Using immunoSEQ multiplex PCR, the repertoire was profiled, and TCRdb retains in-frame clones only, with some absent. Clone size and the V and J calls come from that table; the DNA yielded D and trimming. The table records over 150,000 clones, 74% of them present only once. This CDR3 has 17 residues. The V gene end was trimmed by 0 bases and the J gene end by 2 bases; junction bases not matched to a gene: 8. Germline assignment: CDR1 SGHDN and CDR2 FVKESK.

The chain recombines TRBV14 with TRBJ2-3; TRBD2 matches 7 bases. This receptor was identified in a woman aged 25 to 39 in good health and CMV-seropositive. Input material: PBMCs. CDR3 in amino acids: CASSQDFREASTDTQYF. CDR3 nucleotides: TGTGCCAGCAGCCAAGATTTCCGGGAGGCCTCCACAGATACGCAGTATTTT.